Listed below are T cell receptor beta chains from one sample, sequenced in a study of T-cell reconstitution after alpha-beta-depleted transplantation in children. One entry per CDR3 protein, called by TCRdb with MiXCR from the PCR reads. The data contain about 580,000 distinct CDR3 sequences, more than 20% of them seen just once; the ten biggest clones take up 11% to 15%. The source material was PBMCs, mostly from graft donor cells, sampled 360 days after TCRalphabeta/CD19-depleted stem cell transplant. These receptors were collected from a boy in the first two years of life who had a stem cell transplant for acute myeloid leukemia, so the T cells may come from the graft donor. Both conserved end residues are part of each CDR3. Each record gives: J gene, clone size, D gene, V gene, CDR3 DNA, CDR3 protein. D genes are given only for firm matches. Rows give clone size only sometimes, using once, few, many, or a class for an expanded clone.

>TRBJ1-6|NA|NA|TRBV28
TGTGCCAGCGCTTCACCCCTCCACTTT
CASASPLHF
>TRBJ1-2|NA|TRBD1|TRBV27
TGTGCCAGCAGTTCGGGACAGGGGACCTATGGCTACACCTTC
CASSSGQGTYGYTF
>TRBJ2-1|few|NA|TRBV29-1
TGCAGCGTCCCCAGGGGGGCTGAGCAGTTCTTC
CSVPRGAEQFF
>TRBJ2-1|NA|TRBD1|TRBV5-1
TGCGCCAGCAGCTTGGCCCCCGACAGGGAAAAGTTCTTC
CASSLAPDREKFF
>TRBJ2-2|NA|NA|TRBV20-1
TGCAGTGCTAGCCGAAGGCAGGGTTCCGGGGAGCTGTTTTTT
CSASRRQGSGELFF
>TRBJ2-7|few|NA|TRBV20-1
TGCAGTGCTAGAGGTGCCAGCCCCTACGAGCAGTACTTC
CSARGASPYEQYF
>TRBJ2-3|NA|NA|TRBV18
TGTGCCAGCTCAGCACTAGCAGCTAGCACAGATACGCAGTATTTT
CASSALAASTDTQYF
>TRBJ2-3|many|NA|TRBV4-3
TGCGCCAGCAGCCAAGAAAAATCGCTAACCACAGATACGCAGTATTTT
CASSQEKSLTTDTQYF
>TRBJ2-1|many|TRBD2|TRBV12-3/TRBV12-4
TGTGCCAGCAGCCAAGCGGGGGGGCCTGGCAATGAGCAGTTCTTC
CASSQAGGPGNEQFF
>TRBJ2-5|NA|TRBD1|TRBV12-5
TGTGCTAGTGGCCTTCCGGACAGGTTTGAGACCCAGTACTTC
CASGLPDRFETQYF
>TRBJ2-3|NA|NA|TRBV4-2
TGTGCCAGCAGCCTTCGGGACACAGATACGCAGTATTTT
CASSLRDTDTQYF
>TRBJ2-7|few|NA|TRBV20-1
TGCAGTGCTTACTCCCGGGACTCCAACTCCTACGAGCAGTACTTC
CSAYSRDSNSYEQYF
>TRBJ2-1|few|NA|TRBV20-1
TGCAGTGCTAGAGGACGACAGGGAGGGAGGTATGAGCAGTTCTTC
CSARGRQGGRYEQFF
>TRBJ1-4|NA|NA|TRBV7-9
TGTGCCAGCAGCTCATTTCTCGGTCTTAATGAAAAACTGTTTTTT
CASSSFLGLNEKLFF
>TRBJ2-2|NA|TRBD1|TRBV25-1
TGTGCCAGCAGTGAATCACGAGGGGGCGCGGCCGGGGAGCTGTTTTTT
CASSESRGGAAGELFF
>TRBJ2-7|many|TRBD1|TRBV13
TGTGCCACCCAGGGGGCGGGCTACGAGCAGTACTTC
CATQGAGYEQYF
>TRBJ2-1|NA|TRBD2|TRBV20-1
TGCAGTGCTAGAGATATACTAGCGGGGGGGCTCAATGAGCAGTTCTTC
CSARDILAGGLNEQFF
>TRBJ2-7|NA|TRBD1|TRBV6-5
TGTGCCAGCAGTTACTCGGGACAGGGGAACGAGCAGTACTTC
CASSYSGQGNEQYF
>TRBJ2-5|many|TRBD2|TRBV4-3
TGCGCCAGCAGCCTGAAGCGGGGTGGCGAGACCCAGTACTTC
CASSLKRGGETQYF
>TRBJ2-2|many|NA|TRBV7-3
TGTGCCAGCAGCTCATGGGCTAGCCTGAACACCGGGGAGCTGTTTTTT
CASSSWASLNTGELFF
>TRBJ2-2|few|NA|TRBV12-3/TRBV12-4
TGTGCCAGCAGTTTAGACAGGGTAGGAGGAGAGCTGTTTTTT
CASSLDRVGGELFF
>TRBJ2-3|NA|TRBD1|TRBV7-9
TGTGCCAGCAGCCCGGAACCCGGGACAGGGACCACAGATACGCAGTATTTT
CASSPEPGTGTTDTQYF
>TRBJ2-5|NA|NA|TRBV5-4
TGTGCCAGCAGCTCATCCGGTTCCTGGCGGGAGACCCAGTACTTC
CASSSSGSWRETQYF
>TRBJ2-1|many|TRBD2|TRBV29-1
TGCAGCGTTGAAGAGGGGGGCCCTAGCGGGGCCTTCCTGGAGCAGTTCTTC
CSVEEGGPSGAFLEQFF
>TRBJ2-3|NA|NA|TRBV5-1
TGCGCCAGCAGCTTCTACACCTTGAGTGGTGATACGCAGTATTTT
CASSFYTLSGDTQYF
>TRBJ2-1|few|TRBD2|TRBV4-2
TGTGCCAGCAGCCAAGATAGGATCGGGACTACTCAATACAATGAGCAGTTCTTC
CASSQDRIGTTQYNEQFF
>TRBJ2-5|many|NA|TRBV20-1
TGCAGTGCAGAGACAGAGAAGTACCAAGAGACCCAGTACTTC
CSAETEKYQETQYF
>TRBJ2-7|many|NA|TRBV7-8
TGTGCCAGCAGCTTAAGTGGCCTTGGAGGCGACGAGCAGTACTTC
CASSLSGLGGDEQYF
>TRBJ2-7|many|NA|TRBV10-3
TGTGCCACTCTATTAGACCTACCCTACGAGCAGTACTTC
CATLLDLPYEQYF
>TRBJ2-7|few|TRBD2|TRBV11-2
TGTGCCAGCAGCTACACGGGACTAGCGGGGGGGTTCCCCTACGAGCAGTACTTC
CASSYTGLAGGFPYEQYF
>TRBJ2-1|few|NA|TRBV5-4
TGTGCCAGCAGCTTAATCCTCGGAACTATCGGGGATGAGCAGTTCTTC
CASSLILGTIGDEQFF
>TRBJ2-2|few|TRBD2|TRBV6-5
TGTGCCAGCAGTTCCCCTCCTAGCGGGGGGAACACCGGGGAGCTGTTTTTT
CASSSPPSGGNTGELFF
>TRBJ2-5|few|NA|TRBV24-1
TGTGCCACCAGTGGAGGGGGGGCCCAAGAGACCCAGTACTTC
CATSGGGAQETQYF
>TRBJ1-1|NA|NA|TRBV21-1
TGTGCCAGCAGCAGAGGCTCGCGGGGTCCGAACACTGAAGCTTTCTTT
CASSRGSRGPNTEAFF
>TRBJ2-1|many|NA|TRBV10-3
TGTGCCATCAGTGAGTCAGGGAGGCCTGAGCAGTTCTTC
CAISESGRPEQFF
>TRBJ1-5|few|NA|TRBV12-3/TRBV12-4
TGTGCCAGCAGTCGACAGGCCTCTGGACCCCAGCATTTT
CASSRQASGPQHF